The 21 T cell receptor beta chains in this list originate from one sample, sequenced in a study of CD8+ T cells in alopecia areata. As the sequencing template, cDNA was produced by extracting RNA and reverse transcribing it. Clones were read by immunoSEQ multiplex PCR, and TCRdb kept only the in-frame ones, dropping some. The sample shows hundreds of thousands of clones, under 70% of them seen only once. The material sequenced was CD4+ T cells sorted from blood, taken at week 0. These receptors came from a human donor with alopecia areata.

This chain connects TRBV5-1 to TRBJ1-4; D gene uncertain. Trimming pared 5 bases from V and 7 bases from J, leaving 9 bases between. The CDR3 is 12 amino acids. Per the germline V gene, CDR1 is SGHRS and CDR2 is YFSETQ. The DNA of the CDR3 is TGCGCCAGCAGGCGGGAAGGTGAAAAACTGTTTTTT. Amino acid sequence: CASRREGEKLFF.

The CDR3 nucleotides are TGCAGCGTTTCCCAGGGTTTTAAGGACACCGGGGAGCTGTTTTTT. It codes for CSVSQGFKDTGELFF. The V and J genes are TRBV29-1 and TRBJ2-2; tentatively, D is TRBD1 (5 bases). Trimming shortened V by 5 bases and J by 3 bases, and 16 bases separated the two germline ends. The CDR3 covers 15 residues. Germline-derived CDR1 and CDR2 are SQVTM and ANQGSEA.

CDR3 bases: TGTGCCAGCAGAGAGACTCCAGGACCCTACGAGCAGTACTTC. As protein: CASRETPGPYEQYF. The chain links TRBV7-2 to TRBJ2-7; D gene unclear. V lost 6 bases to trimming and J lost 2 bases, with 14 bases between them. This CDR3 has 14 residues. Germline V gene data show CDR1 as SGHTA and CDR2 as FQGNSA.

This clone was seen a few times. The rearrangement joins TRBV29-1 to TRBJ2-7; no reliable D call. Germline V gives CDR1 SQVTM, CDR2 ANQGSEA. The CDR3 sequence is 12 residues long. The V end lost 5 bases, the J end lost 0 bases, and 8 bases lay between the germline ends. The CDR3 loop is CSVLSNSYEQYF. The CDR3 coding sequence is TGCAGCGTTTTGAGTAACTCCTACGAGCAGTACTTC.

V and J are TRBV30 and TRBJ1-2; maybe TRBD1 (6 bases). CDR1 and CDR2 (germline): GTSNPN, SVGIG (reference sequence). CDR3 length: 13 amino acids. Trimming removed 2 bases at V and 6 bases at J, with 13 bases between. DNA of the CDR3: TGTGCCTGGAGTCCCGGGGGGCTTAATGGCTACACCTTC. Translation gives CAWSPGGLNGYTF.

This clone was seen only a few times. This chain links TRBV25-1 with TRBJ2-1; D not resolved. The length of the CDR3 is 12 residues. The V end lost 9 bases, the J end lost 2 bases, and 8 bases lay between the germline ends. CDR1 MGHDK and CDR2 SYGVNS come from the germline V gene. The CDR3 nucleotides read TGTGCCAGTCAAAGAGCCTACAATGAGCAGTTCTTC. Its translation: CASQRAYNEQFF.

This clone appeared a few times. The V gene is TRBV5-6, the J gene TRBJ2-2; D not resolved. This CDR3 has 15 residues. V lost 6 bases and J 0 bases, leaving 12 bases between the germline ends. The germline CDR1 and CDR2 sequences are SGHDT and YYEEEE. The CDR3 is CASNWWSSNTGELFF. In DNA form, the CDR3 reads TGTGCCAGCAACTGGTGGAGTTCGAACACCGGGGAGCTGTTTTTT.

V usage is TRBV7-2 and J usage is TRBJ2-4; 9 bases are a match to TRBD1. Per the germline V gene, CDR1 is SGHTA and CDR2 is FQGNSA. The CDR3 is 14 residues long. J lost 7 bases, V lost 6 bases, and 7 bases had no gene match. In DNA form, the CDR3 reads TGTGCCAGCAGGATACAGGGGGCCGTGAACATTCAGTACTTC. Amino acid sequence: CASRIQGAVNIQYF.

The chain carries TRBV2 and TRBJ2-7, with a weak D call TRBD2 (6 bases). This CDR3 has 16 amino acids. Germline values: CDR1 SNHLY, CDR2 FYNNEI. Trimming left V 5 bases short and J 0 bases short, with 17 bases between. The CDR3 here is CASSQRLVGYSYEQYF. CDR3 in DNA: TGTGCCAGCAGTCAAAGACTAGTGGGATACTCCTACGAGCAGTACTTC. Full variable domain (remainder filled in from reference TRBV2 and TRBJ2-7): EPEVTQTPSHQVTQMGQEVILRCVPISNHLYFYWYRQILGQKVEFLVSFYNNEISEKSEIFDDQFSVERPDGSNFTLKIRSTKLEDSAMYFCASSQRLVGYSYEQYFGPGTRLTVT.

This clone was picked up a small number of times. The gene calls are TRBV29-1 and TRBJ2-1; D might be TRBD1 or TRBD2, each matching 6 bases. There are 12 residues in the CDR3. Trimming pared 7 bases from V and 7 bases from J, leaving 14 bases between. CDR1 and CDR2 (germline): SQVTM, ANQGSEA. The CDR3 DNA reads TGCAGCGCCGATCGGGGGCTAAATGAGCAGTTCTTC. Translated, it gives CSADRGLNEQFF.

Comment on this clone: Other DNA sequences in the same sample also yield this CDR3. The chain links TRBV27 to TRBJ1-6; D unresolved. The CDR3 totals 12 residues. V gave up 0 bases and J gave up 7 bases, with 1 base separating them. The germline V gene encodes CDR1 MNHEY and CDR2 SMNVEV (reference sequence). The CDR3 DNA reads as TGTGCCAGCAGTTTATCGAATTCACCCCTCCACTTT. Translated, it gives CASSLSNSPLHF.

This chain connects TRBV4-1 to TRBJ1-6, with no clear D. The CDR3 consists of 14 residues. Deletions cut 0 bases from V and 9 bases from J, with 9 bases between. The germline gives CDR1 MGHRA, CDR2 YSYEKL. DNA of the CDR3: TGCGCCAGCAGCCAAGAGTCCCTTCGTTCACCCCTCCACTTT. Residues: CASSQESLRSPLHF.

The CDR3 region has the DNA TGTGCCAGCAGTGGCGACAGGGTATCTTTGGGTTCACCCCTCCACTTT. It specifies CASSGDRVSLGSPLHF. The V and J genes are TRBV6-1 and TRBJ1-6, with TRBD1 matching over 7 bases. Germline V gives CDR1 MNHNS, CDR2 SASEGT. This CDR3 is built from 16 residues. V lost 4 bases to trimming and J lost 9 bases; unmatched junction nucleotides: 12.

J is TRBJ2-5 and V is TRBV7-2, with 10 positions matching TRBD2. CDR1 is SGHTA and CDR2 is FQGNSA in the germline V gene. This CDR3 has 16 amino acids. The ends lost 1 base at V and 6 bases at J; junction bases unmatched: 8. The CDR3 protein is CASSLGPAGGSKTQYF. The CDR3 DNA sequence: TGTGCCAGCAGCTTAGGGCCAGCGGGGGGGAGCAAGACCCAGTACTTC. The full variable domain, its missing parts supplied by reference TRBV7-2 and TRBJ2-5, is GAGVSQSPSNKVTEKGKDVELRCDPISGHTALYWYRQSLGQGLEFLIYFQGNSAPDKSGLPSDRFSAERTGGSVSTLTIQRTQQEDSAVYLCASSLGPAGGSKTQYFGPGTRLLVL.

Here the CDR3 DNA reads TGCAGCGTTGACAGGTCAGGGGGCAGTGAGCAGTTCTTC. It specifies CSVDRSGGSEQFF. This rearrangement joins TRBV29-1 to TRBJ2-1, with 8 bases fitting TRBD1. The CDR3 extends over 13 amino acids. The ends lost 3 bases at V and 9 bases at J; junction bases unmatched: 7. Germline values: CDR1 SQVTM, CDR2 ANQGSEA.

The V call is TRBV25-1, the J call TRBJ2-7; 10 positions agree with TRBD1. V dropped 6 bases and J dropped 7; count of bases not matched to a gene: 15. Germline CDR1 MGHDK, CDR2 SYGVNS. The CDR3 runs to 16 residues. CDR3 sequence reads: CASSLQGTGVSGEQYF. DNA for the CDR3: TGTGCCAGCAGCCTCCAAGGGACAGGGGTTTCTGGTGAGCAGTACTTC.

V usage is TRBV7-9 and J usage is TRBJ1-6; D is undetermined. The V gene's germline CDR1 is SEHNR and CDR2 FQNEAQ (reference sequence). The CDR3 has 14 residues. Trimming removed 4 bases at V and 7 bases at J, with 11 bases between. In nucleotides, the CDR3 is TGTGCCAGCAGCTCGGACTTGAAGAATTCACCCCTCCACTTT. This codes for CASSSDLKNSPLHF.

This clone was counted only a few times. The rearrangement uses TRBV29-1 and TRBJ2-7, with D possibly called TRBD1 or TRBD2 (5 bases each). The germline V gene encodes CDR1 SQVTM and CDR2 ANQGSEA. V lost 5 bases and J 2 bases, leaving 10 bases between the germline ends. The CDR3 is made up of 12 amino acids. The CDR3 spells CSVRGRTYEQYF. The CDR3 nucleotides are TGCAGCGTTCGGGGACGGACCTACGAGCAGTACTTC.

The chain couples TRBV10-3 to TRBJ2-6; no clear D. This CDR3 region has 17 residues. Germline V gene lookup returns CDR1 ENHRY and CDR2 SYGVKD. With 7 bases removed from V and 0 bases from J, the gap between germline ends came to 16 bases. The CDR3 DNA follows: TGTGCCATCAAGGCCGGAGACGCCTACTCTGGGGCCAACGTCCTGACTTTC. It translates to CAIKAGDAYSGANVLTF.

There are a few counts of this clone. CDR3 protein: CSVTVQVDTEAFF. As DNA, the CDR3 is TGCAGCGTTACAGTTCAGGTCGACACTGAAGCTTTCTTT. V gene TRBV29-1 combines with J gene TRBJ1-1; D gene unclear. The CDR3 is made up of 13 amino acids. Germline V gives CDR1 SQVTM, CDR2 ANQGSEA. Trimming took off 5 bases at V and 3 bases at J, with 13 bases between the two ends.

The chain couples TRBV9 to TRBJ2-3; D gene unclear. Trimming removed 0 bases from V and 3 bases from J, with 8 bases in between. Germline V gene sequence: CDR1 SGDLS, CDR2 YYNGEE. This CDR3 has 14 amino acids. In DNA form, the CDR3 reads TGTGCCAGCAGCGTAGACAAAGAAACAGATACGCAGTATTTT. This codes for CASSVDKETDTQYF. Drawing the rest from reference TRBV9 and TRBJ2-3, the complete variable domain is DSGVTQTPKHLITATGQRVTLRCSPRSGDLSVYWYQQSLDQGLQFLIQYYNGEERAKGNILERFSAQQFPDLHSELNLSSLELGDSALYFCASSVDKETDTQYFGPGTRLTVL.